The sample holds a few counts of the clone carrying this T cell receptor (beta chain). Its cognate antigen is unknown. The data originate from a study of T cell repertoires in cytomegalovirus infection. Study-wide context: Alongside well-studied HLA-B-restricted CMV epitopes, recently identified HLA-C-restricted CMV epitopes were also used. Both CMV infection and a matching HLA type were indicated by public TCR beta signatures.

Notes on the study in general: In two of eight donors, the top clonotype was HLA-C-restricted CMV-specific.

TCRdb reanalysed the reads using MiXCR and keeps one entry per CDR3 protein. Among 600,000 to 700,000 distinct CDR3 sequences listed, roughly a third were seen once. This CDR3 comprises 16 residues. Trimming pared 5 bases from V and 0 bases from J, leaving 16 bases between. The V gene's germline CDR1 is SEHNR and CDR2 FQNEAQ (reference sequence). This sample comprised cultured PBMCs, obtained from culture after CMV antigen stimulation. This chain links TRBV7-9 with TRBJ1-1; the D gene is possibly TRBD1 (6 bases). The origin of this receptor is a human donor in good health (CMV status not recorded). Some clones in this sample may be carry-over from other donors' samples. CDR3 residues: CASSAWGAVMNTEAFF. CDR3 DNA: TGTGCCAGCAGCGCGTGGGGGGCCGTCATGAACACTGAAGCTTTCTTT.